This T cell receptor (beta chain) was sequenced during a study of cytomegalovirus exposure and HLA in healthy donors. Study-level points and caveats: With DRB1 most and HLA-C fewest, TCR association rates differed between HLA loci in a later analysis. At a 0.05 false discovery rate, a later analysis found approximately 17,000 TCR beta sequences to be associated with HLA alleles.

This clone was detected a few times. Its antigen is not known. CDR1 MDHEN and CDR2 SYDVKM come from the germline V gene. CDR3 size: 15 residues. V dropped 2 bases and J dropped 10; count of bases not matched to a gene: 9. Both 60 Vbeta primers and 13 Jbeta primers went into the PCR. Sequencing was performed with immunoSEQ multiplex PCR; in TCRdb, only in-frame clones are kept and a portion is missing. The sample lists approximately 76,000 clones, roughly 60% occurring once. This chain uses TRBV28 with TRBJ2-1; TRBD2 matches 9 bases. The source material was PBMCs. The TCR was taken from a man aged 25 to 45 in good health and CMV-seropositive. The CDR3 loop is CASSLTSGFAGEQFF. DNA for the CDR3: TGTGCCAGCAGTTTAACTAGCGGGTTTGCGGGGGAGCAGTTCTTC.